These 18 T cell receptor beta chains were all obtained from the same sample, sequenced in a study of T cell responses to AZD1222 COVID-19 vaccine. Data came from immunoSEQ multiplex PCR; TCRdb stores just in-frame clones and leaves some out. The sample lists about 140,000 clones, roughly nine tenths occurring once. Sequenced material: peripheral blood, taken on day 0 of AZD1222 vaccination. The receptors were sampled from an adult in good health.

This sequence joins TRBV27 and TRBJ2-1; D gene uncertain. V was trimmed by 8 bases and J by 7 bases, leaving 12 bases between them. Germline values: CDR1 MNHEY, CDR2 SMNVEV (reference sequence). The CDR3 runs 12 residues. The CDR3 spells CASGPPGNEQFF. Here the CDR3 DNA reads TGTGCCAGCGGACCACCAGGAAATGAGCAGTTCTTC.

The rearrangement joins TRBV27 to TRBJ1-6; D not certain. This CDR3 is built from 14 residues. Germline CDR1 reads MNHEY; CDR2 reads SMNVEV (reference sequence). V was shortened by 7 bases and J by 0 bases, with 7 bases between the two germline ends. The CDR3 DNA reads TGTGCCAGCAAGTACAGCTCCTATAATTCACCCCTCCACTTT. Translation gives CASKYSSYNSPLHF.

J is TRBJ2-1 and V is TRBV11-3; 8 bases match TRBD1. This CDR3 is 15 amino acids long. Per germline, CDR1 SGHNT and CDR2 YENEEA. V lost 4 bases to trimming and J lost 0 bases; unmatched junction nucleotides: 2. CDR3 amino acids: CASSSTGGSYNEQFF. As DNA, the CDR3 is TGTGCCAGCAGCTCAACAGGGGGCTCCTACAATGAGCAGTTCTTC. The variable domain in full, completed from reference TRBV11-3 and TRBJ2-1, reads EAGVVQSPRYKIIEKKQPVAFWCNPISGHNTLYWYLQNLGQGPELLIRYENEEAVDDSQLPKDRFSAERLKGVDSTLKIQPAELGDSAVYLCASSSTGGSYNEQFFGPGTRLTVL.

This clone has only a few counts. Other nucleotide sequences from this sample produce the same CDR3. V and J are TRBV5-1 and TRBJ2-3; D may be TRBD1 (5 bases). The V and J ends lost 7 bases and 2 bases respectively, with 8 bases between them. The V gene's germline CDR1 is SGHRS and CDR2 YFSETQ. The CDR3 length is 12 residues. CDR3 coding DNA: TGCGCCAGCGCAGGGAACACAGATACGCAGTATTTT. This translates into CASAGNTDTQYF.

The gene calls are TRBV5-6 and TRBJ1-1; 9 nucleotides agree with TRBD1. The CDR3 is 17 amino acids. Per germline, CDR1 SGHDT and CDR2 YYEEEE. Trimming cost V 1 base and J 1 base; bases outside gene matches: 8. The CDR3 reads CASSLLRDRDRNTEAFF. CDR3 coding DNA: TGTGCCAGCAGCTTGCTAAGGGACAGGGATAGGAACACTGAAGCTTTCTTT.

This clone has more than one count but fewer than ten. The chain carries TRBV4-1 and TRBJ1-2; 8 bases match TRBD1. The CDR3 spans 16 residues. V dropped 3 bases and J dropped 0; count of bases not matched to a gene: 6. Germline V gives CDR1 MGHRA, CDR2 YSYEKL. This CDR3 reads CASSHHRDRSNYGYTF. The CDR3 DNA reads TGCGCCAGCAGCCACCACCGGGACAGGTCTAACTATGGCTACACCTTC.

This clone was counted a single time. The V call is TRBV5-4, the J call TRBJ1-2, with D possibly being TRBD1 (6 bases). This CDR3 contains 16 residues. Trimming cost V 2 bases and J 2 bases, with 16 bases left between them. Per germline, CDR1 SGHNT and CDR2 YYREEE (reference sequence). The CDR3 loop reads CASSLNTGQGNYGYTF. CDR3 sequence (DNA): TGTGCCAGCAGCTTAAATACAGGGCAAGGGAACTATGGCTACACCTTC.

The V gene is TRBV5-8, the J gene TRBJ2-2; unclear D gene. This CDR3 region has 14 residues. The germline CDR1 and CDR2 sequences are SGHTS and YDEGEE. Between the trimmed V and J ends, which lost 2 bases and 4 bases, there was a span of 9 bases. The CDR3 reads CASSFELGTGELFF. CDR3 nucleotide sequence: TGTGCCAGCAGCTTTGAGCTCGGCACCGGGGAGCTGTTTTTT.

The CDR3 sequence: CATSGDRIETQYF. The CDR3 DNA sequence: TGTGCCACCAGTGGGGACAGGATCGAGACCCAGTACTTC. This chain links TRBV24-1 with TRBJ2-5; 8 nucleotides agree with TRBD1. CDR1 KGHDR and CDR2 SFDVKD come from the germline V gene. Unmatched junction bases numbered 3, after V lost 5 bases and J lost 5 bases. The CDR3 is 13 amino acids.

This clone was detected a few times. CDR3 nucleotides: TGTGCCAGCAGTTTACGGGGCTTAGGAGGCTACACCTTC. Residues: CASSLRGLGGYTF. The chain recombines TRBV12-3 or TRBV12-4 with TRBJ1-2; perhaps TRBD1 as D (5 bases). This CDR3 spans 13 amino acids. The V end lost 2 bases, the J end lost 8 bases, and 12 bases lay between the germline ends.

V usage is TRBV14 and J usage is TRBJ2-7; D is uncertain. The germline V and J ends were trimmed by 3 bases and 7 bases, with 10 bases remaining between them. The length of the CDR3 is 12 residues. Germline CDR1 SGHDN, CDR2 FVKESK. CDR3 protein: CASSHRTGEQYF. In DNA, the CDR3 is TGTGCCAGCAGCCACCGGACGGGTGAGCAGTACTTC.

V gene TRBV11-2 combines with J gene TRBJ1-4; TRBD1 matches 8 bases. Looked up from germline, CDR1 is SGHAT and CDR2 is FQNNGV. The CDR3 length is 14 residues. Trimming cost V 3 bases and J 3 bases; bases outside gene matches: 0. The CDR3 nucleotides read TGTGCCAGCAGCTTGGACAGGGCTAATGAAAAACTGTTTTTT. The encoded protein is CASSLDRANEKLFF. The variable domain in full, completed from reference TRBV11-2 and TRBJ1-4, reads EAGVAQSPRYKIIEKRQSVAFWCNPISGHATLYWYQQILGQGPKLLIQFQNNGVVDDSQLPKDRFSAERLKGVDSTLKIQPAKLEDSAVYLCASSLDRANEKLFFGSGTQLSVL.

The chain employs TRBV5-5 and TRBJ2-6; D remains ambiguous. Germline lookup yields CDR1 SGHKS and CDR2 YYEKEE (reference sequence). CDR3 length equals 16 residues. V dropped 4 bases and J dropped 0 bases, with 11 bases sitting between them. This chain's CDR3 is CASSARAPSGANVLTF. In DNA, the CDR3 is TGTGCCAGCAGCGCCCGAGCCCCCTCTGGGGCCAACGTCCTGACTTTC.

The chain couples TRBV9 to TRBJ1-3, with TRBD1 matching 7 bases. The CDR3 is 15 amino acids. The germline V gene has CDR1 SGDLS and CDR2 YYNGEE. The junction had 6 bases not matched to a gene; V was cut back by 3 bases and J by 3 bases. In DNA form, the CDR3 reads TGTGCCAGCAGCGGCCGAAACAGGGGTGGAAACACCATATATTTT. It is translated as CASSGRNRGGNTIYF.

As to this clone: Germline is not matched at one junction end, which may reflect a read error. The genes are TRBV25-1 and TRBJ2-7; 7 nucleotides align to TRBD2. CDR1 MGHDK and CDR2 SYGVNS come from the germline V gene. This CDR3 has 12 amino acids. CDR3: CANSAGVGEQYF. The CDR3 coding sequence is TGTGCCAACAGTGCGGGAGTAGGCGAGCAGTACTTC.

CDR3 DNA: TGTGCCAGCGGGACAGGGGGCTACGAGCAGTACTTC. Its translation: CASGTGGYEQYF. The chain recombines TRBV9 with TRBJ2-7; 11 bases agree with TRBD1. This CDR3 is built from 12 residues. V lost 7 bases and J lost 3; bases outside the gene matches: 0. Germline assignment: CDR1 SGDLS and CDR2 YYNGEE.

The chain is built from TRBV3-1 (or the pseudogene TRBV3-2) and TRBJ1-2; no reliable D call. V was pared by 4 bases and J by 11 bases, with 23 bases between. Germline CDR1 and CDR2: LGHDT and YNNKEL (reference sequence). The CDR3 is made up of 15 amino acids. The chain's CDR3 is CASSLTKQVLVGYTF. CDR3 DNA sequence: TGTGCCAGCAGCCTAACTAAGCAAGTTCTAGTTGGTTACACCTTC.

The chain joins TRBV7-9 to TRBJ1-2; D not resolved. Germline V gives CDR1 SEHNR, CDR2 FQNEAQ (reference sequence). The CDR3 runs to 12 residues. V lost 5 bases to trimming and J lost 7 bases, with 11 bases between them. The CDR3 bases are TGTGCCAGCAGCCAAGGCAGTGGTGGCTACACCTTC. This sequence encodes CASSQGSGGYTF.